The rows below give T cell receptor beta chains drawn from one sample of a study of spatial heterogeneity in lung cancer. TCRdb redid the calling of the 5' RACE reads with MiXCR, one entry per CDR3 protein. Of about 13,000 distinct CDR3 sequences in the sample, 3% to 4.5% were seen once. The sample consisted of PBMCs, taken at surgery. The receptors come from a male donor with early-stage non-small cell lung cancer. The CDR3 runs from the conserved cysteine through the conserved F or W. Fields, in order: V gene, clone size, J gene, D gene, CDR3 protein, CDR3 DNA. D genes are given only for firm matches. Some rows have no size entry. The others give once, few or many, or a class for an expanded clone.

TRBV6-1	many	TRBJ2-1	TRBD2	CASSEALLPLLAGGSNEQFF	TGTGCCAGCAGTGAAGCGCTCCTTCCCCTACTAGCGGGAGGTAGCAATGAGCAGTTCTTC
TRBV18	NA	TRBJ2-7	TRBD2	CASSPGGLAGERSYEQYF	TGTGCCAGCTCACCGGGCGGACTAGCGGGAGAGAGGTCCTACGAGCAGTACTTC
TRBV7-6	many	TRBJ2-5	NA	CASSLGQGSSQETQYF	TGTGCCAGCAGCTTAGGGCAGGGGAGCAGTCAAGAGACCCAGTACTTC
TRBV7-3	many	TRBJ1-5	NA	CASSLSLGEPQHF	TGTGCCAGCAGCTTATCATTGGGGGAGCCCCAGCATTTT
TRBV20-1	many	TRBJ1-2	TRBD1	CSARVGQGAFGYTF	TGCAGTGCTAGAGTCGGACAGGGGGCCTTTGGCTACACCTTC
TRBV3-1	few	TRBJ2-1	TRBD2	CASSQGLAGGRYANEQFF	TGTGCCAGCAGCCAGGGCCTAGCGGGAGGGAGGTATGCCAATGAGCAGTTCTTC
TRBV5-1	many	TRBJ2-7	TRBD2	CASSLAASGSSEQYF	TGCGCCAGCAGCTTGGCGGCTAGCGGGAGCAGTGAGCAGTACTTC
TRBV20-1	many	TRBJ1-5	TRBD1	CSARRQGANQPQHF	TGCAGTGCTAGGAGACAGGGTGCGAATCAGCCCCAGCATTTT
TRBV19	few	TRBJ2-6	TRBD1	CASTRDRAGANVLTF	TGTGCCAGTACCCGGGACAGGGCTGGGGCCAACGTCCTGACTTTC
TRBV11-2	many	TRBJ2-2	NA	CASSLVAREVTGELFF	TGTGCCAGCAGCTTAGTGGCTAGAGAGGTAACCGGGGAGCTGTTTTTT
TRBV7-3	few	TRBJ1-1	NA	CASSFALGTEAFF	TGTGCCAGCAGCTTTGCGTTAGGGACTGAAGCTTTCTTT
TRBV6-2/TRBV6-3	many	TRBJ2-6	NA	CASSTRRDRTTSGANVLTF	TGTGCCAGCAGCACCCGCCGTGACAGGACTACCTCTGGGGCCAACGTCCTGACTTTC
TRBV28	many	TRBJ1-1	NA	CASSLLGTEAFF	TGTGCCAGCAGTTTATTGGGCACTGAAGCTTTCTTT
TRBV11-2	many	TRBJ2-5	NA	CASSANRARETQYF	TGTGCCAGCAGCGCGAACAGGGCCCGAGAGACCCAGTACTTC
TRBV20-1	NA	TRBJ2-7	NA	CSASIVQEYGQYF	TGCAGTGCTAGTATAGTGCAGGAATACGGGCAGTACTTC
TRBV18	many	TRBJ2-3	NA	CASSPGLPDTQYF	TGTGCCAGCTCACCGGGACTCCCAGATACGCAGTATTTT
TRBV7-9	few	TRBJ2-4	NA	CASSLAGLEGPPIAKNIQYF	TGTGCCAGCAGCTTAGCCGGGCTAGAGGGCCCCCCTATCGCCAAAAACATTCAGTACTTC
TRBV20-1	many	TRBJ1-2	NA	CSARAEGGGGYTF	TGCAGTGCCCGGGCGGAGGGAGGAGGTGGCTACACCTTC
TRBV28	many	TRBJ2-6	TRBD1	CASSRQGAGANVLTF	TGTGCCAGCAGCCGACAGGGTGCTGGGGCCAACGTCCTGACTTTC
TRBV5-6	many	TRBJ2-7	NA	CASSWGEARDEQYF	TGTGCCAGCAGCTGGGGGGAGGCTCGGGACGAGCAGTACTTC
TRBV10-1	many	TRBJ2-1	NA	CASSTGQTNEQFF	TGCGCCAGCAGCACAGGACAGACGAATGAGCAGTTCTTC
TRBV14	many	TRBJ2-1	NA	CASSPMGDYNEQFF	TGTGCCAGCAGCCCCATGGGGGACTACAATGAGCAGTTCTTC
TRBV28	many	TRBJ2-1	NA	CASSLSREQFF	TGTGCCAGCAGTTTGAGTCGAGAGCAGTTCTTC
TRBV7-9	many	TRBJ2-1	NA	CASSLGVEQFF	TGTGCCAGCAGCTTAGGGGTTGAGCAGTTCTTC
TRBV12-3/TRBV12-4	many	TRBJ2-5	TRBD1	CASRPAGGVETQYF	TGTGCCAGCAGGCCGGCAGGGGGCGTTGAGACCCAGTACTTC
TRBV5-8	many	TRBJ2-3	TRBD1	CASSRDSAGTDTQYF	TGTGCCAGCAGCAGGGACAGCGCGGGCACAGATACGCAGTATTTT
TRBV29-1	many	TRBJ2-5	TRBD2	CSVPALAGRQETQYF	TGCAGCGTACCCGCACTAGCGGGAAGGCAAGAGACCCAGTACTTC
TRBV10-3	many	TRBJ2-1	NA	CAISDSSGGDYNEQFF	TGTGCCATCAGTGATTCCAGCGGAGGAGACTACAATGAGCAGTTCTTC
TRBV20-1	many	TRBJ2-2	TRBD2	CSASRPGTRGTSGGTGELFF	TGCAGTGCTAGTCGCCCGGGCACGAGAGGGACCAGCGGGGGAACCGGGGAGCTGTTTTTT
TRBV5-1	many	TRBJ2-2	TRBD2	CASSSGLAGAVGELFF	TGCGCCAGCAGCTCGGGACTAGCGGGAGCGGTCGGGGAGCTGTTTTTT
TRBV29-1	many	TRBJ1-1	NA	CSVERQAGTEAFF	TGCAGCGTTGAACGGCAGGCAGGCACTGAAGCTTTCTTT
TRBV2	many	TRBJ2-1	NA	CASSEGGQRDEQFF	TGTGCCAGCAGTGAAGGGGGACAGCGGGATGAGCAGTTCTTC
TRBV7-9	many	TRBJ1-2	NA	CASSLAQGTYGYTF	TGTGCCAGCAGCTTAGCGCAGGGTACCTATGGCTACACCTTC
TRBV2	many	TRBJ2-1	NA	CASSAEIAGRNEQFF	TGTGCCAGCAGTGCGGAAATAGCCGGTCGCAATGAGCAGTTCTTC
TRBV20-1	many	TRBJ2-6	NA	CSASRDPNSGANVLTF	TGCAGTGCTAGTCGGGACCCCAACTCTGGGGCCAACGTCCTGACTTTC